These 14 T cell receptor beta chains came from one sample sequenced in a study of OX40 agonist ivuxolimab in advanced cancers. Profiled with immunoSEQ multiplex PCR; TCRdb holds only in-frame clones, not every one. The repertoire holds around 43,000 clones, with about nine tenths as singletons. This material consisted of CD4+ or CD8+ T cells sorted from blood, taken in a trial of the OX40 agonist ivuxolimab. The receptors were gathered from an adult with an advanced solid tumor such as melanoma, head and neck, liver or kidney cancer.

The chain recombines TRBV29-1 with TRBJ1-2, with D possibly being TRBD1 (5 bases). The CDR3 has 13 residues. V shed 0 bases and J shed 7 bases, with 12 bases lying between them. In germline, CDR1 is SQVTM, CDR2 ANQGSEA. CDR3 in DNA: TGCAGCGTTGAAGACAAGGGGCGGGGTGGCTACACCTTC. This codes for CSVEDKGRGGYTF.

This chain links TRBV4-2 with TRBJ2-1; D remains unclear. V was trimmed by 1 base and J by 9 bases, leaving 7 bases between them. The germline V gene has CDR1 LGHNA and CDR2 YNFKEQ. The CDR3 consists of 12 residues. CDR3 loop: CASSQVAAEQFF. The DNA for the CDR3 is TGTGCCAGCAGCCAAGTCGCTGCTGAGCAGTTCTTC.

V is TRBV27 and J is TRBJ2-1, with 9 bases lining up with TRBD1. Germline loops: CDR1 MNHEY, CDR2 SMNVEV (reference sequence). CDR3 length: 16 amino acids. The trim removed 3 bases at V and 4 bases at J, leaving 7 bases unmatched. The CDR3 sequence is CASSFSGQGPYNEQFF. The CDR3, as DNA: TGTGCCAGCAGTTTCTCAGGACAGGGGCCGTACAATGAGCAGTTCTTC.

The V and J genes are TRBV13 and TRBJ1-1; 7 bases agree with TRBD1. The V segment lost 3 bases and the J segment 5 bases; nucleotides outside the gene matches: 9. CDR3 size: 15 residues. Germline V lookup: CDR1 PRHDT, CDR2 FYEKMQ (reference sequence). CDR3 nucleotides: TGTGCCAGCAGCTTCCCTAGAGGGGGCCCGACTGAAGCTTTCTTT. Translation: CASSFPRGGPTEAFF.

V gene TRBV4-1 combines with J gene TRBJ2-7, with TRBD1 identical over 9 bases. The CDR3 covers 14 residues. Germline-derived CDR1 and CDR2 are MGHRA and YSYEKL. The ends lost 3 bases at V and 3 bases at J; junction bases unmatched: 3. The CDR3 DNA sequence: TGCGCCAGCAGCCACATGACAGGGGGCTACGAGCAGTACTTC. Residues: CASSHMTGGYEQYF.

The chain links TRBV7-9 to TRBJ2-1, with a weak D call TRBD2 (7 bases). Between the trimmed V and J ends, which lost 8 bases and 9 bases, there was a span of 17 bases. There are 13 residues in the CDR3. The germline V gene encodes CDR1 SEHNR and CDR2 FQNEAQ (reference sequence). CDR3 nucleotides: TGTGCCAGCCTCCATTGGGGGGGCGCTGAGCAGTTCTTC. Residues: CASLHWGGAEQFF.

In DNA form, the CDR3 reads TGTGCCAGCAGTGACAGGGGAACGTGGGATACGCAGTATTTT. This codes for CASSDRGTWDTQYF. V is TRBV2 and J is TRBJ2-3; D perhaps matches TRBD1 (6 bases). Trimming removed 3 bases from V and 6 bases from J, with 13 bases in between. Germline V lookup: CDR1 SNHLY, CDR2 FYNNEI. CDR3 length: 14 residues.

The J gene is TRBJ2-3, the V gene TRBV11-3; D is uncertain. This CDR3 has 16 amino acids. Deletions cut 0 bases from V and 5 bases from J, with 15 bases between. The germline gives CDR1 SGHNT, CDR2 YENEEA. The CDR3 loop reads CASSLDGSWSLDTQYF. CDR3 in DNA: TGTGCCAGCAGCTTAGATGGTAGTTGGAGTCTAGATACGCAGTATTTT.

Written as DNA, the CDR3 is TGTGCCAGCAGCTTCTGGGACAGGGGCAACACCGGGGAGCTGTTTTTT. It specifies CASSFWDRGNTGELFF. The V gene is TRBV7-8, the J gene TRBJ2-2; 10 nucleotides line up with TRBD1. Germline CDR1 is SGHVS and CDR2 is FQNEAQ. Germline trimming cut 3 bases from V and 2 bases from J; bases unmatched to any gene: 3. This CDR3 contains 16 residues.

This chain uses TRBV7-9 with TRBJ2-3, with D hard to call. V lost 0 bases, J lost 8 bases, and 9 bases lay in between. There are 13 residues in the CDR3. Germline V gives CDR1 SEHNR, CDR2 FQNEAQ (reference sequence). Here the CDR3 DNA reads TGTGCCAGCAGCTTAGCCTCGCTAGTTACGCAGTATTTT. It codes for CASSLASLVTQYF.

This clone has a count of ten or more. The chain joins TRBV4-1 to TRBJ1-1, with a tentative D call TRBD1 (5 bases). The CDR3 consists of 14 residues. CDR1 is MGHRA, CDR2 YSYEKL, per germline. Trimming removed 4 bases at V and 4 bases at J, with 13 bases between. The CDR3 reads CASSRSQGGTEAFF. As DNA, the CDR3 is TGCGCCAGCAGCCGGAGCCAGGGTGGCACTGAAGCTTTCTTT.

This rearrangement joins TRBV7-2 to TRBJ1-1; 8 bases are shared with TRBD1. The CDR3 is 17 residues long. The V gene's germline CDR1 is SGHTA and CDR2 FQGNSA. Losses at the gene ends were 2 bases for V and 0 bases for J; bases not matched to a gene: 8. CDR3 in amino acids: CASSLNTGGYMNTEAFF. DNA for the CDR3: TGTGCCAGCAGCTTAAATACAGGGGGATACATGAACACTGAAGCTTTCTTT.

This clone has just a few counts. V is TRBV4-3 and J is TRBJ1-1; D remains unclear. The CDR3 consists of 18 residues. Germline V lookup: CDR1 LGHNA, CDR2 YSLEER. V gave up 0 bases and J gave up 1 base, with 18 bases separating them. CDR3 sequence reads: CASSQELNLRGRNTEAFF. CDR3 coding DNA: TGCGCCAGCAGCCAAGAATTAAACCTCCGGGGTCGGAACACTGAAGCTTTCTTT.

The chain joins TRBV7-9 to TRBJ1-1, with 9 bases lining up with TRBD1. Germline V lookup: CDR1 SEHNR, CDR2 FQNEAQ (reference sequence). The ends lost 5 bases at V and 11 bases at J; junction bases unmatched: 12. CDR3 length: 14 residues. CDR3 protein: CASSDRDREFMAFF. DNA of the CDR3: TGTGCCAGCAGCGACCGGGACAGGGAATTTATGGCTTTCTTT.